The 11 T cell receptor beta chains reported below all come from one sample, sequenced in a study of cytomegalovirus exposure and HLA in healthy donors. Use of 60 Vbeta and 13 Jbeta primers characterized the PCR. Repertoires were generated with immunoSEQ multiplex PCR, while TCRdb's copy carries only in-frame clones and drops some. The sample carries 110,000 to 150,000 clones, about 78% recorded once. The sequenced material came from PBMCs. The receptors were sampled from a man younger than 35 in good health and CMV-seronegative.

The rearrangement links TRBV6-5 to TRBJ1-5; D gene uncertain. Germline V gene sequence: CDR1 MNHEY, CDR2 SVGAGI. The length of the CDR3 is 14 residues. Trimming shortened V by 6 bases and J by 6 bases, and 15 bases separated the two germline ends. The CDR3 DNA is TGTGCCAGCAGCTCGGGGAGGGAGAGTCAGCCCCAGCATTTT. Translated, it gives CASSSGRESQPQHF.

CDR3 region: CASSVHSGPNNEQFF. CDR3 in DNA: TGTGCCAGCAGCGTACATAGCGGGCCCAACAATGAGCAGTTCTTC. V usage is TRBV9 and J usage is TRBJ2-1; TRBD2 aligns across 7 bases. CDR3 length: 15 amino acids. Germline values: CDR1 SGDLS, CDR2 YYNGEE. V trimming: 1 base; J trimming: 5 bases; junction bases outside the gene matches: 6.

The rearrangement uses TRBV10-1 and TRBJ2-7; tentatively, D is TRBD2 (5 bases). Germline loops: CDR1 WNHNN, CDR2 SYGVQD (reference sequence). V was shortened by 2 bases and J by 6 bases, with 11 bases between the two germline ends. This CDR3 has 13 amino acids. For the CDR3, the DNA is TGCGCCAGCAGTGAGATGGGCGGAGGCGAGCAGTACTTC. The encoded protein is CASSEMGGGEQYF.

The V gene is TRBV23-1, the J gene TRBJ1-5; 7 bases map to TRBD1. TRBV23-1 qualifies as an ORF whose function is uncertain. The CDR3 runs 17 residues. V lost 7 bases to trimming and J lost 4 bases; unmatched junction nucleotides: 16. The CDR3 sequence: CASISIRGAGRNQPQHF. CDR3 sequence (DNA): TGCGCCAGCATCTCAATCAGGGGGGCAGGGCGTAATCAGCCCCAGCATTTT.

This chain connects TRBV9 to TRBJ1-5, with 11 bases that match TRBD1. Germline values: CDR1 SGDLS, CDR2 YYNGEE. J lost 5 bases, V lost 4 bases, and 5 bases had no gene match. CDR3 length: 15 amino acids. The CDR3 bases are TGTGCCAGCAGCTTAGGGACAGGGGGGGATCAGCCCCAGCATTTT. Its protein product is CASSLGTGGDQPQHF. The full variable domain, rest sourced from reference TRBV9 and TRBJ1-5, is DSGVTQTPKHLITATGQRVTLRCSPRSGDLSVYWYQQSLDQGLQFLIQYYNGEERAKGNILERFSAQQFPDLHSELNLSSLELGDSALYFCASSLGTGGDQPQHFGDGTRLSIL.

J is TRBJ1-4 and V is TRBV5-6; 9 positions agree with TRBD1. Germline CDR1 SGHDT, CDR2 YYEEEE. The CDR3 is 17 residues long. The V segment lost 4 bases and the J segment 5 bases; nucleotides outside the gene matches: 12. The CDR3 loop is CASSTGQGIRLNEKLFF. The CDR3 nucleotides are TGTGCCAGCAGCACTGGACAGGGGATCCGATTGAATGAAAAACTGTTTTTT.

The genes are TRBV28 and TRBJ2-7; 8 bases fit TRBD2. V was clipped by 8 bases and J by 1 base; unmatched bases: 7. This CDR3 region has 14 residues. The germline V gene has CDR1 MDHEN and CDR2 SYDVKM. The CDR3 is CASSSGLGSYEQYF. The CDR3 DNA is TGTGCCAGCTCCTCGGGACTAGGGTCCTACGAGCAGTACTTC.

This clone was seen only a few times. The chain uses TRBV5-6 and TRBJ2-4; the D gene is possibly TRBD1 (5 bases). The CDR3 length is 14 residues. Germline CDR1 is SGHDT and CDR2 is YYEEEE. The V end was cut by 4 bases, the J end by 0 bases, with 8 bases between. CDR3 amino acids: CASSRQLAKNIQYF. For the CDR3, the DNA is TGTGCCAGCAGCCGACAGCTAGCCAAAAACATTCAGTACTTC. Filled out from reference TRBV5-6 and TRBJ2-4, the complete variable domain reads DAGVTQSPTHLIKTRGQQVTLRCSPKSGHDTVSWYQQALGQGPQFIFQYYEEEERQRGNFPDRFSGHQFPNYSSELNVNALLLGDSALYLCASSRQLAKNIQYFGAGTRLSVL.

The chain employs TRBV7-8 and TRBJ2-1, with TRBD2 matching over 11 bases. V lost 4 bases to trimming and J lost 6 bases; unmatched junction nucleotides: 8. The CDR3 length is 16 residues. CDR1 and CDR2 (germline): SGHVS, FQNEAQ. The CDR3 sequence: CASSSRGSGRANEQFF. The DNA for the CDR3 is TGTGCCAGCAGCTCACGGGGTAGCGGGAGGGCCAATGAGCAGTTCTTC.

This chain links TRBV15 with TRBJ2-2; TRBD1 matches 11 bases. J gave up 5 bases and V 6 bases, and 5 bases lay outside the gene matches. Germline assignment: CDR1 LNHNV and CDR2 YYDKDF (reference sequence). The CDR3 is 15 residues long. In nucleotides, the CDR3 is TGTGCCACCAGAGGACAGGGGGCCGGTACCGGGGAGCTGTTTTTT. Protein sequence: CATRGQGAGTGELFF.

This clone appeared a few times. Other DNA sequences of this sample code for an identical CDR3. As DNA, the CDR3 is TGCGCCAGCAGCCTTGACAGGAACACTGAAGCTTTCTTT. This sequence encodes CASSLDRNTEAFF. The chain employs TRBV5-1 and TRBJ1-1; weak D call: TRBD1 (5 bases). Germline V gene data show CDR1 as SGHRS and CDR2 as YFSETQ. The CDR3 is made up of 13 amino acids. The ends were cut back, 4 bases at V and 1 base at J, with 8 bases in the middle.